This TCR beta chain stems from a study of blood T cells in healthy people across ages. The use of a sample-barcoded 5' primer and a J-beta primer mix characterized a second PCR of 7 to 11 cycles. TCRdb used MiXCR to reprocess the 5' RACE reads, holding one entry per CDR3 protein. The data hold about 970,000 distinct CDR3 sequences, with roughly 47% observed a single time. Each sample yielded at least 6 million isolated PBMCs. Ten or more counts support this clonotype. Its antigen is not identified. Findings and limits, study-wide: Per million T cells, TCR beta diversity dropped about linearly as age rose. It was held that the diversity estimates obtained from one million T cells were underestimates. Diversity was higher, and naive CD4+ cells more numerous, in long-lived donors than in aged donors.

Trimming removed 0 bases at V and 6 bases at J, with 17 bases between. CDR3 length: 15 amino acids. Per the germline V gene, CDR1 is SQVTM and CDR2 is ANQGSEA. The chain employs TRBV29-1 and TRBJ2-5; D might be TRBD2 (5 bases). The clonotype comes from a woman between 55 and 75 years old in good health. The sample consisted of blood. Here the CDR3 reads CSVEDRGVPPKTQYF. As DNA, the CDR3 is TGCAGCGTTGAAGACCGGGGTGTCCCACCAAAGACCCAGTACTTC.